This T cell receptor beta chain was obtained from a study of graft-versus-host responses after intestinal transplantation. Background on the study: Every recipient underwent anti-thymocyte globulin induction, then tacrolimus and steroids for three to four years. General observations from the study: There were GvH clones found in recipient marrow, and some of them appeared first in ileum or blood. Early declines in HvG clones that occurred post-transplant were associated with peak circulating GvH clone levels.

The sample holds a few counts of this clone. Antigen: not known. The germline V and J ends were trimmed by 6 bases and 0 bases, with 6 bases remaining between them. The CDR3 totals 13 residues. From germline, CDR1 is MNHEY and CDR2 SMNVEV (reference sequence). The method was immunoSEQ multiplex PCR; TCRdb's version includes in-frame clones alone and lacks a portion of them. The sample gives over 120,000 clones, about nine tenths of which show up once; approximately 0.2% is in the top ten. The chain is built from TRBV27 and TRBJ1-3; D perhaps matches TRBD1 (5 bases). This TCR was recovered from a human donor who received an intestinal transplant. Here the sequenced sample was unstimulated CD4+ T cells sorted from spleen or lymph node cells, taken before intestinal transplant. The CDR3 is CASRGLSGNTIYF. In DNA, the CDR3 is TGTGCCAGCAGGGGACTCTCTGGAAACACCATATATTTT.